Below are 26 T cell receptor beta chains sequenced from a single sample in a study of T-cell memory formation after mild COVID-19. In TCRdb, the 5' RACE reads were re-called with MiXCR into one record per CDR3 protein. This table holds hundreds of thousands of distinct CDR3 sequences, approximately 27% found once. Sequenced: PBMCs or a T cell subset sorted from them (not recorded which). The source of these receptors is an adult woman who had mild COVID-19 (a few samples of this study predate the infection). Cell type and time point are not known.

The chain carries TRBV12-3 or TRBV12-4 and TRBJ1-1; a possible D gene is TRBD1 (5 bases). Trimming cost V 2 bases and J 0 bases, with 16 bases left between them. CDR3 size: 17 residues. CDR3 residues: CASSLSSGAWMNTEAFF. Here the CDR3 DNA reads TGTGCCAGCAGTTTAAGTTCCGGGGCCTGGATGAACACTGAAGCTTTCTTT.

This clonotype was observed a handful of times. This chain links TRBV4-1 with TRBJ2-2; D may be TRBD2 (5 bases). Deletions cut 1 base from V and 0 bases from J, with 9 bases between. Germline CDR1 MGHRA, CDR2 YSYEKL. CDR3 length: 16 residues. The chain's CDR3 is CASSQGPGSNTGELFF. In nucleotides, the CDR3 is TGCGCCAGCAGCCAAGGCCCGGGGTCGAACACCGGGGAGCTGTTTTTT.

V is TRBV6-1 and J is TRBJ2-1; D possibly corresponds to TRBD1 (6 bases). CDR1 MNHNS and CDR2 SASEGT come from the germline V gene. CDR3 length: 13 residues. Trimming took 5 bases from V and 10 from J, leaving 15 bases between them. The CDR3 here is CASSLPGAREQFF. CDR3 nucleotide sequence: TGTGCCAGCAGTCTACCAGGGGCCCGGGAGCAGTTCTTC.

The V call is TRBV3-1, the J call TRBJ1-3; 8 bases are a match to TRBD1. CDR1 is LGHDT and CDR2 is YNNKEL in the germline V gene (reference sequence). CDR3 size: 13 residues. V gave up 6 bases and J gave up 2 bases; unmatched junction bases: 0. The CDR3 here is CASRTGAGNTIYF. Written as DNA, the CDR3 is TGTGCCAGCAGGACAGGGGCTGGAAACACCATATATTTT.

The CDR3: CASSPHETGLTEAFF. CDR3 bases: TGCGCCAGCAGCCCACATGAGACAGGGCTCACTGAAGCTTTCTTT. V and J are TRBV5-1 and TRBJ1-1; TRBD1 matches 7 bases. The germline V gene has CDR1 SGHRS and CDR2 YFSETQ. Losses at the gene ends were 4 bases for V and 4 bases for J; bases not matched to a gene: 10. The CDR3 length is 15 residues.

This chain's CDR3 is CATSDTGGEDTEAFF. CDR3 coding DNA: TGTGCCACCAGTGATACAGGGGGCGAGGACACTGAAGCTTTCTTT. The chain has TRBV24-1 and TRBJ1-1; 9 bases are shared with TRBD1. This CDR3 comprises 15 residues. The germline V gene has CDR1 KGHDR and CDR2 SFDVKD. Trimming cost V 3 bases and J 3 bases; bases outside gene matches: 4.

This clonotype was observed a handful of times. The rearrangement uses TRBV29-1 and TRBJ2-7; D assignment may be TRBD1 or TRBD2 (7 bases each). CDR3 length equals 15 residues. Germline CDR1 reads SQVTM; CDR2 reads ANQGSEA. Trimming took off 1 base at V and 0 bases at J, with 13 bases between the two ends. The CDR3 is CSVEAGRGPSYEQYF. The CDR3 DNA reads as TGCAGCGTTGAAGCGGGGAGGGGGCCCTCCTACGAGCAGTACTTC.

The chain recombines TRBV4-2 with TRBJ1-5; D is unresolved. Germline lookup yields CDR1 LGHNA and CDR2 YNFKEQ. The CDR3 is 15 amino acids. Trimming stripped 0 bases from V and 4 bases from J, with 10 bases between. CDR3: CASSQDYPGNQPQHF. The CDR3 DNA sequence: TGTGCCAGCAGCCAAGATTACCCGGGGAATCAGCCCCAGCATTTT.

This clonotype was observed a few times. This rearrangement joins TRBV7-2 to TRBJ2-1; TRBD1 is a possible D gene (5 bases). Trimming cost V 1 base and J 6 bases, with 16 bases left between them. CDR1 and CDR2 from the germline V gene are SGHTA and FQGNSA. There are 16 residues in the CDR3. The CDR3 DNA reads as TGTGCCAGCAGCTTAGAGGGGAACATGTTTGGCAATGAGCAGTTCTTC. It translates to CASSLEGNMFGNEQFF.

The V and J genes are TRBV18 and TRBJ2-4, with 7 bases matching TRBD2. This CDR3 is 15 amino acids long. Germline loops: CDR1 KGHSH, CDR2 LQKENI. With V trimmed by 1 base and J by 5 bases, 5 bases remained unmatched. CDR3 loop: CASSPLREVQNIQYF. DNA for the CDR3: TGTGCCAGCTCACCACTCCGGGAGGTCCAAAACATTCAGTACTTC. The complete variable domain, with remaining parts taken from reference TRBV18 and TRBJ2-4, reads NAGVMQNPRHLVRRRGQEARLRCSPMKGHSHVYWYRQLPEEGLKFMVYLQKENIIDESGMPKERFSAEFPKEGPSILRIQQVVRGDSAAYFCASSPLREVQNIQYFGAGTRLSVL.

This clonotype turned up a few times. V usage is TRBV30 and J usage is TRBJ1-5; no firm D call. In germline, CDR1 is GTSNPN, CDR2 SVGIG (reference sequence). This CDR3 has 15 residues. V was trimmed by 2 bases and J by 0 bases, leaving 11 bases between them. Here the CDR3 reads CAWSLGVNSNQPQHF. The CDR3 DNA follows: TGTGCCTGGAGTCTCGGGGTTAATAGCAATCAGCCCCAGCATTTT.

This clonotype was detected only a few times. The rearrangement uses TRBV7-9 and TRBJ2-7, with TRBD2 matching 9 bases. This CDR3 contains 16 residues. With 4 bases clipped from V and 5 bases from J, the junction kept 12 bases outside the gene matches. The V gene's germline CDR1 is SEHNR and CDR2 FQNEAQ (reference sequence). DNA of the CDR3: TGTGCCAGCAGCTCCAGACTAGCGGAAGCCTCGGACGAGCAGTACTTC. It yields the protein CASSSRLAEASDEQYF. The full variable domain, rest sourced from reference TRBV7-9 and TRBJ2-7, is DTGVSQNPRHKITKRGQNVTFRCDPISEHNRLYWYRQTLGQGPEFLTYFQNEAQLEKSRLLSDRFSAERPKGSFSTLEIQRTEQGDSAMYLCASSSRLAEASDEQYFGPGTRLTVT.

J is TRBJ2-3 and V is TRBV6-1; 9 bases line up with TRBD2. V lost 4 bases and J lost 1; bases outside the gene matches: 15. CDR1 and CDR2 (germline): MNHNS, SASEGT. CDR3 size: 19 residues. DNA for the CDR3: TGTGCCAGCAGTGTGGCTAGCGGGGCGTTTGGGGAAGGCACAGATACGCAGTATTTT. Translated: CASSVASGAFGEGTDTQYF.

This clonotype has just a few counts. DNA of the CDR3: TGTGCCAGCAGCTTAACAGTCGGCAGGGAACAAGAGACCCAGTACTTC. Its translation is CASSLTVGREQETQYF. The chain carries TRBV7-8 and TRBJ2-5, with a weak D call TRBD1 (5 bases). CDR1 is SGHVS and CDR2 is FQNEAQ in the germline V gene. The CDR3 is 16 amino acids. The ends were cut back, 2 bases at V and 2 bases at J, with 15 bases in the middle.

This chain joins TRBV5-1 and TRBJ2-7; D possibly corresponds to TRBD1 (6 bases). Germline V gives CDR1 SGHRS, CDR2 YFSETQ. The ends were cut back, 4 bases at V and 0 bases at J, with 11 bases in the middle. The CDR3 covers 14 residues. In DNA, the CDR3 is TGCGCCAGCAGCCCCAGACAGGACTCCTACGAGCAGTACTTC. Translated, it gives CASSPRQDSYEQYF.

The rearrangement uses TRBV7-2 and TRBJ2-7, with a possible D match to TRBD2 (6 bases). Germline loops: CDR1 SGHTA, CDR2 FQGNSA. CDR3 length: 13 amino acids. Trimming removed 6 bases at V and 3 bases at J, with 12 bases between. CDR3 DNA: TGTGCCAGCAGGCTGGGACTCTACTACGAGCAGTACTTC. Its translation is CASRLGLYYEQYF.

Only a few counts were recorded for this clonotype. CDR3 residues: CSARGGDRVSTDTQYF. CDR3 DNA sequence: TGCAGTGCTAGAGGCGGCGACAGGGTTAGCACAGATACGCAGTATTTT. The chain links TRBV20-1 to TRBJ2-3; TRBD1 aligns across 7 bases. Germline loops: CDR1 DFQATT, CDR2 SNEGSKA (reference sequence). This CDR3 has 16 residues. The J segment lost 0 bases and the V segment lost 1 base, leaving 7 bases of the junction unmatched.

The sample holds a few counts of this clonotype. The rearrangement uses TRBV7-2 and TRBJ2-7; 7 bases fit TRBD2. J gave up 3 bases and V 5 bases, and 13 bases lay outside the gene matches. The CDR3 spans 16 residues. CDR1 is SGHTA, CDR2 FQGNSA, per germline. This chain's CDR3 is CASSLPPSGALYEQYF. Here the CDR3 DNA reads TGTGCCAGCAGCCTTCCGCCTAGCGGAGCGCTCTACGAGCAGTACTTC.

The rearrangement links TRBV11-3 to TRBJ1-1, with D possibly matching TRBD1 (6 bases). The CDR3 is 16 residues long. Germline CDR1 reads SGHNT; CDR2 reads YENEEA. Trimming took off 3 bases at V and 2 bases at J, with 16 bases between the two ends. The CDR3 is CASSFGGSRGNTEAFF. CDR3 coding DNA: TGTGCCAGCAGCTTCGGGGGAAGCAGGGGAAACACTGAAGCTTTCTTT.

CDR3 coding DNA: TGTGCCAGCAGCTTGGGACTAGCGTATAACACAGATACGCAGTATTTT. It is translated as CASSLGLAYNTDTQYF. The chain combines TRBV5-6 with TRBJ2-3; 8 nucleotides match TRBD2. The CDR3 contains 16 residues. Germline CDR1 is SGHDT and CDR2 is YYEEEE. The J segment lost 2 bases and the V segment lost 0 bases, leaving 5 bases of the junction unmatched.

V is TRBV12-3 or TRBV12-4 and J is TRBJ2-2; 8 bases are shared with TRBD1. The V gene end was trimmed by 6 bases and the J gene end by 7 bases; junction bases not matched to a gene: 7. The CDR3 has 14 residues. CDR3 region: CASSQDRVRGELFF. In nucleotides, the CDR3 is TGTGCCAGCAGCCAGGACAGGGTGCGCGGGGAGCTGTTTTTT.

The chain combines TRBV15 with TRBJ2-7; D may match TRBD1 or TRBD2 (5 bases each). CDR3 length equals 14 residues. Trimming removed 4 bases from V and 4 bases from J, with 14 bases in between. Germline values: CDR1 LNHNV, CDR2 YYDKDF (reference sequence). Here the CDR3 reads CATSNRDRRYEQYF. The CDR3 region has the DNA TGTGCCACCAGCAACCGGGACCGGAGGTACGAGCAGTACTTC.

The chain joins TRBV12-3 or TRBV12-4 to TRBJ2-3, with 11 bases identical to TRBD2. This CDR3 has 16 amino acids. V gave up 6 bases and J gave up 6 bases; unmatched junction bases: 11. The CDR3 DNA sequence: TGTGCCAGCAGCCGCGGGCTAGCGGGGGGTCCGGATACGCAGTATTTT. The encoded protein is CASSRGLAGGPDTQYF.

This chain links TRBV7-2 with TRBJ1-1, with D tentatively TRBD1 (5 bases). Trimming shortened V by 2 bases and J by 1 base, and 14 bases separated the two germline ends. The CDR3 contains 16 residues. The germline gives CDR1 SGHTA, CDR2 FQGNSA. For the CDR3, the DNA is TGTGCCAGCAGCTTATCGAGTTGGGGGGGGAACACTGAAGCTTTCTTT. Amino acid sequence: CASSLSSWGGNTEAFF.

This clonotype was detected a few times. The chain carries TRBV7-9 and TRBJ2-7, with D tentatively TRBD1 or TRBD2 (5 bases each). Between the trimmed V and J ends, which lost 2 bases and 1 base, there was a span of 12 bases. The V gene's germline CDR1 is SEHNR and CDR2 FQNEAQ (reference sequence). The CDR3 spans 15 residues. The CDR3 region is CASSLYGAESYEQYF. The CDR3 coding sequence is TGTGCCAGCAGCTTATACGGGGCAGAATCCTACGAGCAGTACTTC.

V usage is TRBV7-3 and J usage is TRBJ2-1, with 9 nucleotides matching TRBD2. Germline V gene sequence: CDR1 SGHTA, CDR2 FQGTGA. The ends lost 5 bases at V and 1 base at J; junction bases unmatched: 3. This CDR3 is built from 15 residues. CDR3 nucleotides: TGTGCCAGCAGCGCGACTAGCGGATCCTACAATGAGCAGTTCTTC. As protein: CASSATSGSYNEQFF.